This T cell receptor beta chain appears in the sequencing data of a study of T-cell reconstitution after alpha-beta-depleted transplantation in children (dated by TCRdb to the mid-2010s). For context, the study as a whole: The study quantitatively tracked T-cell immune reconstitution after TCRalphabeta/CD19-depleted allogeneic hematopoietic cell transplantation in children using TCR repertoire profiling.

Concerning this clonotype itself: What antigen it recognizes has not been identified. Per-base qualities were not stored, and no clone one base away is much larger.

Libraries were constructed by PCR. TCRdb lists the instrument as Illumina HiSeq 2500. To normalize quantification of the TCRbeta repertoire, the TCR libraries were built with molecular barcoding that relied on unique molecular identifiers. TCRdb took the public reads, trimmed them with fastp at Q25, ran MiXCR for clone calling and kept in-frame beta chains. For every CDR3 protein sequence, its rows merge into one entry that carries the most common genes and DNA. This sample lists some 550,000 distinct CDR3 sequences; about a sixth were detected once. The ten top clones hold over 3% of the sample. The receptor comes from a human donor who donated a stem cell graft to a child with acute lymphoblastic leukemia. This specimen consisted of PBMCs from the stem cell graft donor, obtained from the stem cell graft.

The CDR3 amino acid sequence is: CATSTLAGTGEQYF. In nucleotide form, the sequence is TGTGCCACCAGCACCCTAGCGGGTACCGGCGAGCAGTACTTC. The chain links TRBV15 with TRBJ2-7; 8 nucleotides in the junction match TRBD2. CDR1 LNHNV and CDR2 YYDKDF are derived from the germline V gene (reference sequence). Trimming takes 4 bases off V and 6 bases off J; junction bases not matched to a gene: 8. The CDR3 spans 14 residues, from the cysteine through the phenylalanine. Just CDR3 DNA is preserved here, 42 bases in frame from base 1.